The clone carrying this T cell receptor beta chain was detected many times. Its specificity is unknown. This entry is derived from a study of CD8+CD57+ T cells in acquired aplastic anemia. Background on the study: Healthy donors averaged roughly 11 million reads for CD4+ cells.

CDR3 and TCR beta VDJ profiling relied on a genomic DNA template. One entry per CDR3 protein, called by TCRdb with MiXCR from the reads. The table lists 400,000 to 500,000 distinct CDR3 sequences, 65% to 80% of them singletons. The CDR3 spans 13 residues. The germline gives CDR1 SGHTS, CDR2 YDEGEE. J lost 1 base, V lost 9 bases, and 3 bases had no gene match. Study results and limitations: Patients and controls were found to share more than 25 CD8+ CDR3 sequences. Patients were compared with controls for CD8+ Simpson's diversity, and no significant difference emerged.

This receptor was identified in a human donor in good health, serving as a control. Sequences were obtained from sorted CD4+, CD8+, or CD8+CD57+ T cells (not recorded which) from PBMCs. The chain carries TRBV5-8 and TRBJ2-3, with 9 bases aligning to TRBD1. The CDR3, as DNA: TGTGCCACCCGGGACAGGGGCACAGATACGCAGTATTTT. Translated, it gives CATRDRGTDTQYF.